The present T cell receptor (beta chain) was sequenced within a study of blood T cell repertoires in COVID-19. Study background: The analysed material was cDNA or gDNA that came from T cells, B-cell-depleted T cells, or PBMCs.

Authors' methods: For nucleated cells, counts were estimated from reference gene primer amplification. Data came from immunoSEQ multiplex PCR; TCRdb stores just in-frame clones and leaves some out. V and J calls and clone size are as listed in that table; D and trimming were resolved from the DNA. The sample lists 250,000 to 300,000 clones, around 90% occurring once. Germline CDR1 and CDR2: SGHRS and YFSETQ. V gave up 4 bases and J gave up 1 base; unmatched junction bases: 9. The CDR3 has 16 amino acids. The chain uses TRBV5-1 and TRBJ2-7, with 9 positions matching TRBD1. This TCR was recovered from a woman aged 45 to 65 who had recovered from COVID-19. Input material: peripheral blood. CDR3 protein: CASSTRDRVKSYEQYF. The CDR3 DNA reads as TGCGCCAGCAGCACCCGGGACAGGGTTAAGTCCTACGAGCAGTACTTC.